The 23 T cell receptor beta chains given below trace back to one sample, sequenced in a study of post-analysis software for immune sequencing data (dated by TCRdb to between 2014 and 2017). Libraries were made using PCR. The reads were generated on an Illumina HiSeq 2500. Unique molecular identifiers were incorporated into TCR beta cDNA libraries to reduce PCR and sequencing biases. TCRdb passed the public sequencing reads through fastp at Q25 and MiXCR, retaining productive beta sequences. Rows merge per CDR3 protein into single entries with the most common DNA and genes. Counted in this sample were about 760,000 distinct CDR3 sequences; 25% to 30% of them appeared once. In total, the top ten clones hold approximately 0.55% of the sample. These TCRs are of unknown antigen specificity. General conclusions and limits of the study: Patients showed significantly higher frequencies than controls for about 5 TRBV segments, among them TRBV5-6, TRBV5-1 and TRBV20-1.

The sample consisted of blood. These receptors were taken from a girl aged 10-17 years with multiple sclerosis.

This clonotype was seen only a few times. V gene TRBV24-1 combines with J gene TRBJ1-2, with TRBD1 as a possible D gene (5 bases). The CDR3 spans 15 residues. Germline CDR1 reads KGHDR; CDR2 reads SFDVKD. Trimming removed 3 bases at V and 4 bases at J, with 14 bases between. This CDR3 reads CATSDTTGTTYGYTF. CDR3 coding DNA: TGTGCCACCAGTGATACGACCGGGACGACCTATGGCTACACCTTC.

A few counts support this clonotype. This rearrangement joins TRBV28 to TRBJ2-7; no definite D call. Germline loops: CDR1 MDHEN, CDR2 SYDVKM. This CDR3 contains 11 residues. V was clipped by 7 bases and J by 3 bases, with 7 bases between them. CDR3 loop: CASTRNYEQYF. CDR3 nucleotide sequence: TGTGCCAGCACCCGCAACTACGAGCAGTACTTC.

This clonotype has just a few counts. The V and J genes are TRBV3-1 and TRBJ2-1; 8 bases match TRBD2. The CDR3 is made up of 16 amino acids. Trimming removed 4 bases from V and 12 bases from J; junction bases left unmatched: 17. Germline V gene sequence: CDR1 LGHDT, CDR2 YNNKEL (reference sequence). CDR3: CASSPSAGGTSSGQFF. The DNA of the CDR3 is TGTGCCAGCAGCCCCTCGGCGGGAGGCACCTCGTCGGGGCAGTTCTTC.

This chain uses TRBV6-2 or TRBV6-3 with TRBJ2-5; 8 nucleotides agree with TRBD2. The length of the CDR3 is 16 residues. The germline CDR1 and CDR2 sequences are MNHEY and SVGEGT. The ends lost 5 bases at V and 2 bases at J; junction bases unmatched: 10. Here the CDR3 reads CASSLGLVGRQETQYF. Here the CDR3 DNA reads TGTGCCAGCAGTCTGGGACTAGTGGGAAGACAAGAGACCCAGTACTTC.

V gene TRBV7-2 combines with J gene TRBJ2-2; no definite D call. CDR1 is SGHTA and CDR2 is FQGNSA in the germline V gene. The V end was cut by 5 bases, the J end by 7 bases, with 8 bases between. CDR3 length equals 12 residues. The CDR3 loop reads CASSPNGGELFF. The CDR3 DNA follows: TGTGCCAGCAGCCCAAACGGCGGGGAGCTGTTTTTT.

As to this clonotype: The junction and the germline gene differ at one end; a read error may be behind it. This chain joins TRBV4-1 and TRBJ1-4, with D uncertain. Germline CDR1 and CDR2: MGHRA and YSYEKL. The CDR3 runs to 13 residues. The CDR3: CASGQESNEKLFF. The CDR3 nucleotides are TGCGCCAGCGGCCAAGAGAGTAATGAAAAACTGTTTTTT.

This clonotype came up a few times. This sequence joins TRBV27 and TRBJ1-2; 9 positions match TRBD1. The V and J ends lost 0 bases and 3 bases, in that order; junction bases with no gene match: 8. Germline loops: CDR1 MNHEY, CDR2 SMNVEV (reference sequence). The CDR3 spans 17 residues. DNA for the CDR3: TGTGCCAGCAGTTTATCGGGGACAGGGATTTTCGACTATGGCTACACCTTC. It yields the protein CASSLSGTGIFDYGYTF.

The chain couples TRBV12-3 or TRBV12-4 to TRBJ2-3; possible D gene TRBD2, 6 bases. CDR3 length equals 14 residues. Trimming shortened V by 7 bases and J by 2 bases, and 13 bases separated the two germline ends. Here the CDR3 DNA reads TGTGCCAGCACCGTAAGCGGGTACACAGATACGCAGTATTTT. Its protein is CASTVSGYTDTQYF.

This clonotype was counted only a few times. The chain employs TRBV5-1 and TRBJ2-7, with D uncertain. This CDR3 comprises 15 residues. Per the germline V gene, CDR1 is SGHRS and CDR2 is YFSETQ. Trimming took 4 bases from V and 0 from J, leaving 14 bases between them. CDR3 sequence: CASSVSYRLSYEQYF. The CDR3 coding sequence is TGCGCCAGCAGCGTCTCCTACCGACTCTCCTACGAGCAGTACTTC.

The chain is built from TRBV5-1 and TRBJ2-1; a weak D match, TRBD2 (6 bases). This CDR3 has 16 amino acids. V was clipped by 5 bases and J by 0 bases, with 15 bases between them. The germline V gene has CDR1 SGHRS and CDR2 YFSETQ. The CDR3 protein is CASRRDSGDSYNEQFF. The CDR3 nucleotides are TGCGCCAGCAGGAGGGACTCAGGAGACTCCTACAATGAGCAGTTCTTC.

There are a few counts of this clonotype. J is TRBJ2-7 and V is TRBV3-1, with 8 bases identical to TRBD1. Germline CDR1 and CDR2: LGHDT and YNNKEL (reference sequence). V trimming: 3 bases; J trimming: 4 bases; junction bases outside the gene matches: 8. The CDR3 spans 15 residues. The CDR3 loop reads CASSHSTGVGYEQYF. CDR3 sequence (DNA): TGTGCCAGCAGCCATTCGACAGGGGTGGGATACGAGCAGTACTTC.

The CDR3 reads CASSKLRGCRADTQYF. In DNA form, the CDR3 reads TGTGCCAGCAGCAAACTACGGGGGTGCAGAGCAGATACGCAGTATTTT. The V call is TRBV21-1, the J call TRBJ2-3; TRBD1 reflects the table's D call only, with no check against the DNA. TRBV21-1 is a recognized pseudogene. This CDR3 spans 16 amino acids.

V usage is TRBV7-8 and J usage is TRBJ2-6, with D possibly called TRBD1 or TRBD2 (5 bases each). Per the germline V gene, CDR1 is SGHVS and CDR2 is FQNEAQ. V lost 6 bases, J lost 0 bases, and 12 bases lay in between. CDR3 size: 16 residues. For the CDR3, the DNA is TGTGCCAGCAGGAGGTGGGGGAACTCTGGGGCCAACGTCCTGACTTTC. Translating it yields CASRRWGNSGANVLTF.

This chain connects TRBV12-3 or TRBV12-4 to TRBJ1-5, with a weak D call TRBD1 (6 bases). The CDR3 contains 15 residues. V was cut by 5 bases and J by 4 bases, with 15 bases left in between. CDR3 DNA sequence: TGTGCCAGCAGTAAGCAGGGGTCTCATAATCAGCCCCAGCATTTT. It translates to CASSKQGSHNQPQHF.

This clonotype was detected a few times. The V call is TRBV20-1, the J call TRBJ2-3, with D possibly matching TRBD2 (6 bases). This CDR3 region has 14 residues. V dropped 3 bases and J dropped 4 bases, with 14 bases sitting between them. Germline V gene sequence: CDR1 DFQATT, CDR2 SNEGSKA (reference sequence). CDR3 nucleotides: TGCAGTGCTAGCTGGGACTTCTCGGCAGATACGCAGTATTTT. Amino acid sequence: CSASWDFSADTQYF.

The rearrangement links TRBV29-1 to TRBJ2-3, with D perhaps matching TRBD2 (7 bases). Trimming took off 3 bases at V and 3 bases at J, with 16 bases between the two ends. From germline, CDR1 is SQVTM and CDR2 ANQGSEA. This CDR3 has 15 amino acids. The CDR3 bases are TGCAGCGTTGAGATTGGGGGGGCGCGGACAGATACGCAGTATTTT. This translates into CSVEIGGARTDTQYF.

The chain couples TRBV14 to TRBJ2-5; TRBD1 is a possible D gene (6 bases). From germline, CDR1 is SGHDN and CDR2 FVKESK. V lost 2 bases, J lost 0 bases, and 7 bases lay in between. The CDR3 loop spans 14 amino acids. The CDR3 spells CASSQQGYQETQYF. CDR3 bases: TGTGCCAGCAGCCAACAGGGGTACCAAGAGACCCAGTACTTC.

This clonotype appeared a few times. V is TRBV7-9 and J is TRBJ1-5, with no clear D. The germline gives CDR1 SEHNR, CDR2 FQNEAQ (reference sequence). The CDR3 loop spans 13 amino acids. The V end was cut by 10 bases, the J end by 2 bases, with 12 bases between. CDR3 sequence reads: CATQRAGNQPQHF. CDR3 coding DNA: TGTGCCACGCAGAGGGCCGGCAATCAGCCCCAGCATTTT.

This clonotype was counted only a few times. V gene TRBV5-1 combines with J gene TRBJ2-5, with 7 bases fitting TRBD2. The germline V gene has CDR1 SGHRS and CDR2 YFSETQ. After removal of 2 bases from V and 1 base from J, the junction contained 5 bases not matched to a gene. The CDR3 runs 15 residues. This CDR3 reads CASSFGRSSQETQYF. CDR3 DNA sequence: TGCGCCAGCAGCTTCGGGAGGAGCAGCCAAGAGACCCAGTACTTC. The full variable domain, with the rest looked up from reference TRBV5-1 and TRBJ2-5, is KAGVTQTPRYLIKTRGQQVTLSCSPISGHRSVSWYQQTPGQGLQFLFEYFSETQRNKGNFPGRFSGRQFSNSRSEMNVSTLELGDSALYLCASSFGRSSQETQYFGPGTRLLVL.

The sample holds a few counts of this clonotype. The chain links TRBV20-1 to TRBJ1-6; D uncertain. V lost 1 base and J 6 bases, leaving 7 bases between the germline ends. CDR1 and CDR2 (germline): DFQATT, SNEGSKA (reference sequence). The CDR3 is 13 amino acids. CDR3: CSARGLSNSPLHF. The CDR3 DNA sequence: TGCAGTGCTAGAGGGCTGAGTAATTCACCCCTCCACTTT.

The rearrangement uses TRBV10-3 and TRBJ1-4; 9 nucleotides agree with TRBD1. There are 14 residues in the CDR3. Trimming took 6 bases from V and 5 from J; bases not matched to a gene: 4. Germline V lookup: CDR1 ENHRY, CDR2 SYGVKD. The CDR3 region has the DNA TGTGCCATCAGCCCGGGACAGGGAAATGAAAAACTGTTTTTT. Its protein is CAISPGQGNEKLFF.

V gene TRBV25-1 combines with J gene TRBJ2-1; D may be TRBD1 (5 bases). Trimming removed 0 bases from V and 2 bases from J, with 8 bases in between. Germline CDR1 MGHDK, CDR2 SYGVNS. The CDR3 runs 15 residues. The CDR3 here is CASSEYRTPYNEQFF. CDR3 coding DNA: TGTGCCAGCAGTGAATACAGGACACCCTACAATGAGCAGTTCTTC.

This chain uses TRBV20-1 with TRBJ2-7, with TRBD2 matching over 9 bases. V dropped 6 bases and J dropped 7; count of bases not matched to a gene: 13. Germline V lookup: CDR1 DFQATT, CDR2 SNEGSKA (reference sequence). The CDR3 runs 14 residues. The CDR3 protein is CSALIAGDYNEQYF. CDR3 coding DNA: TGCAGTGCCCTTATAGCGGGAGACTACAATGAGCAGTACTTC.